This TCR beta chain was obtained from a study of T cells in localized non-small cell lung cancer. The CDR3 has 14 amino acids. The ends were cut back, 6 bases at V and 8 bases at J, with 20 bases in the middle. The germline CDR1 and CDR2 sequences are SGHRS and YFSETQ. The assay was immunoSEQ multiplex PCR, and TCRdb's table has in-frame clones only and misses some. The repertoire includes thousands of clones, around 28% of them detected once, and about 17% sits in the top ten. There are a few counts of this clone. Its target is not known. Study-wide findings and caveats: Median detection of top 100 tumor clones in adjacent lung was about 60 clones. Compared with tumor, uninvolved adjacent lung displayed greater T cell clonality, ranking highest overall.

The material was normal lung tissue next to the tumor, obtained before any cancer treatment. The chain combines TRBV5-1 with TRBJ1-2; a weak D match, TRBD1 (6 bases). This clonotype originated in a woman aged 35-75 years with stage II squamous cell lung carcinoma. The CDR3 DNA follows: TGCGCCAGCAACGATGAGGGGGGAAGGCGAGGCTACACCTTC. It is translated as CASNDEGGRRGYTF.